This TCR beta chain emerged from a study of T cells after yellow fever vaccination (dated by TCRdb to 2018 to 2020). Background for the entire study: The SMART-Seq v4 Ultra Low Input RNA kit was used to prepare libraries from fractions with low cell numbers. Blood samples were taken at several timepoints before and after primary and secondary immunization, and bulk PBMC replicates and cell subsets were isolated. Two healthy male donors, one aged 18 to 30 and one aged 30 to 39 years, were included in the cohort. Bulk TCR alpha and beta repertoires were sequenced longitudinally to track T-cell clones before and after primary and booster YFV17D yellow fever vaccination.

The germline V gene supplies CDR1 KGHSH and CDR2 LQKENI. V is cut by 2 bases and J by 3 bases, and the space between the germline ends is 10 bases. The CDR3 starts with the cysteine, ends with the phenylalanine, and has 14 residues. Just the 42-base CDR3 DNA is kept, in frame starting at base 1. Broad study findings and their caveats: Computational filtering was needed because FACS-sorted repertoires could contain abundant contaminating clonotypes from the bulk population. A small share of clonotypes occurred in both CD4 and CD8 compartments, likely arising from convergent recombination. Because only a couple of donors were included in the study, the extent to which the findings can be generalized is limited. The secondary T-cell response was found to be weaker but faster than the primary response, with a peak reached on day 5 rather than on day 15. After the booster, most of the clones that had expanded following primary vaccination were detected again (almost 98% of CD4 and 80% to 90% of CD8), which suggests that memory was broadly maintained.

This clonotype was counted only a few times. Its antigen target is currently unknown. Base qualities were left out, and no much larger clone turns up one base away. TCR cDNA was synthesized by 5'RACE template switching, through which a universal primer site and unique molecular identifiers were introduced. cDNA synthesis was primed from both the TCR alpha and TCR beta constant segments. Libraries were amplified in two PCR steps, with sample barcodes and sequencing adapters added in the second step. Sequencing of the libraries was done on either Illumina HiSeq 2500 (2x100 bp) or NovaSeq (2x150 bp). The authors' pipeline ran thus. MIGEC handled demultiplexing of reads and collapsing into UMI consensus sequences, while MiXCR performed V(D)J alignment. Vaccine-responding clonotypes were identified with edgeR using replicate PBMC samples, with FDR below 0.01 and a log2 fold change above 5 up to day 15 being required. CD4 or CD8 identity was assigned to each bulk clonotype according to whether the clonotype was present at higher abundance in the sequenced CD4 repertoire or the sequenced CD8 repertoire. TCRdb redid the processing of the public reads, applying fastp at Q25 and MiXCR, and retained in-frame beta chains. Each record represents a unique CDR3 protein, reported with the most common genes and DNA among its rows. For this entry, the V and J calls and clone size follow TCRdb and not the study's own pipeline. The table for this sample lists about 580,000 distinct CDR3 sequences; less than 20% of them were counted only once. 17% of the sample goes to the ten largest clones.

According to the study, the label for this sample's treatment or condition signals: live attenuated yellow fever vaccine strain. Two biological replicates of bulk PBMCs were collected at each blood-draw timepoint. PBMCs were isolated from peripheral blood using a standard Ficoll-Paque protocol. TriZol was used to extract RNA from bulk PBMCs, from CD4 and CD8 fractions, and from dextramer-positive and dextramer-negative fractions. The rearrangement combines TRBV18 with TRBJ1-1; the D gene cannot be named for sure. The origin of this receptor is a young man who received the YFV17D yellow fever vaccine. The source material was PBMCs, sampled 5 to 6 days after the first yellow fever vaccination. The DNA sequence is as follows: TGTGCCAGCTCACCAGTCAATGAGTACACTGAAGCTTTCTTT. This sequence encodes CASSPVNEYTEAFF. Beyond the CDR3, the reference TRBV18 and TRBJ1-1 genes provide the residues; the full variable domain reads: NAGVMQNPRHLVRRRGQEARLRCSPMKGHSHVYWYRQLPEEGLKFMVYLQKENIIDESGMPKERFSAEFPKEGPSILRIQQVVRGDSAAYFCASSPVNEYTEAFFGQGTRLTVV.